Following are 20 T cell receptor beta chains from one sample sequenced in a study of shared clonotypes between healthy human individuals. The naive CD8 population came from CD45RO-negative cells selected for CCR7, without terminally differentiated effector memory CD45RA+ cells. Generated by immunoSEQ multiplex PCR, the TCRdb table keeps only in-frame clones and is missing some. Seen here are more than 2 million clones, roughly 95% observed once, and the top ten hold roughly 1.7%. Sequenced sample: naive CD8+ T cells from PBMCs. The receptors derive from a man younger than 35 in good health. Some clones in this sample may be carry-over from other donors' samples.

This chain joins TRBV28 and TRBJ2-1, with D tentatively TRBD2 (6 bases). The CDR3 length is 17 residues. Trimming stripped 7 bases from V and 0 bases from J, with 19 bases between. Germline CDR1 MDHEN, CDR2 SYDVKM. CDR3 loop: CASTNSLATYSYNEQFF. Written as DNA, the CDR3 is TGTGCCAGCACGAATAGCCTAGCGACCTACTCCTACAATGAGCAGTTCTTC.

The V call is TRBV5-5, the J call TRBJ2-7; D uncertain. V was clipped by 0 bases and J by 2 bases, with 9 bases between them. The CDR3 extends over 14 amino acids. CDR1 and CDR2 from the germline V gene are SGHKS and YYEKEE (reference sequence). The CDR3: CASSLGSRPYEQYF. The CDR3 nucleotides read TGTGCCAGCAGCTTGGGCTCCAGACCCTACGAGCAGTACTTC.

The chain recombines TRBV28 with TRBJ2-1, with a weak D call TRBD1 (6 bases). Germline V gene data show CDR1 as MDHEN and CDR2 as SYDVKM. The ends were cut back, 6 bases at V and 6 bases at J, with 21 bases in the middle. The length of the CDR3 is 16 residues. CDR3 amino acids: CASSYAYRGRTNEQFF. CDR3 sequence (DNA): TGTGCCAGCAGCTACGCCTATAGGGGGAGAACCAATGAGCAGTTCTTC.

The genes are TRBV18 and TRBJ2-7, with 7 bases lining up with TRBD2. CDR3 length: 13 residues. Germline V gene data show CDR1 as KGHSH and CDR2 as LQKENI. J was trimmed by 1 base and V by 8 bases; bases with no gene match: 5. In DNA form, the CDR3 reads TGTGCCAGCGGGGGGAGGGAGTCCTACGAGCAGTACTTC. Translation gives CASGGRESYEQYF.

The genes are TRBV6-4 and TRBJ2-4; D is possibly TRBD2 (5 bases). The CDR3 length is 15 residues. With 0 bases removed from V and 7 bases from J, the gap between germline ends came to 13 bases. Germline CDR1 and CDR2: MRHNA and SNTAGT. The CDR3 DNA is TGTGCCAGCAGTGACTCGAGAGGGTTCGGGAACATTCAGTACTTC. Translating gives CASSDSRGFGNIQYF.

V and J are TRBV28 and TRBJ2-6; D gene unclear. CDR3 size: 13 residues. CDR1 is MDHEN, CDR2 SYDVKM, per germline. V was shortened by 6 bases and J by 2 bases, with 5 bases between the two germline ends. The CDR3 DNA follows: TGTGCCAGCAGCCCCGCTGGGGCCAACGTCCTGACTTTC. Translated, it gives CASSPAGANVLTF.

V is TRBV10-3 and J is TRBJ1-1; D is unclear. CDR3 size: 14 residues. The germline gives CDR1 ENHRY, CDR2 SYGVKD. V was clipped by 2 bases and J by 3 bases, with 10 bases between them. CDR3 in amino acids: CAISEATSDTEAFF. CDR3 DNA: TGTGCCATCAGTGAGGCGACGAGTGACACTGAAGCTTTCTTT.

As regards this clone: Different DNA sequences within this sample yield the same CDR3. The DNA of the CDR3 is TGTGCCAGCTCCTCGAGCTCCTACAATGAGCAGTTCTTC. This translates into CASSSSSYNEQFF. The chain joins TRBV6-5 to TRBJ2-1; D is unresolved. The CDR3 consists of 13 residues. The V end lost 8 bases, the J end lost 0 bases, and 8 bases lay between the germline ends. Per germline, CDR1 MNHEY and CDR2 SVGAGI.

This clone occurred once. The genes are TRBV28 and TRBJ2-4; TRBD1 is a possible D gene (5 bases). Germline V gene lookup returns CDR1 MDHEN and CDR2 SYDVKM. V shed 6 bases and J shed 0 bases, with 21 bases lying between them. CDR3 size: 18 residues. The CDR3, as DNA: TGTGCCAGCAGCGTTAGGCATTTGGCAGGGCTAGCCAAAAACATTCAGTACTTC. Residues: CASSVRHLAGLAKNIQYF.

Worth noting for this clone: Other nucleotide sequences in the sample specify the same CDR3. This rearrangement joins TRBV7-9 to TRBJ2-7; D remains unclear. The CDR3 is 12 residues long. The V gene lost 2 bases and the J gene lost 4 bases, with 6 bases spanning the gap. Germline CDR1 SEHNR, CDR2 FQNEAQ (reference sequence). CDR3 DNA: TGTGCCAGCAGCTTATCAGCGTACGAGCAGTACTTC. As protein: CASSLSAYEQYF. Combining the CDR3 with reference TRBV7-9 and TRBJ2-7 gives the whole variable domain DTGVSQNPRHKITKRGQNVTFRCDPISEHNRLYWYRQTLGQGPEFLTYFQNEAQLEKSRLLSDRFSAERPKGSFSTLEIQRTEQGDSAMYLCASSLSAYEQYFGPGTRLTVT.

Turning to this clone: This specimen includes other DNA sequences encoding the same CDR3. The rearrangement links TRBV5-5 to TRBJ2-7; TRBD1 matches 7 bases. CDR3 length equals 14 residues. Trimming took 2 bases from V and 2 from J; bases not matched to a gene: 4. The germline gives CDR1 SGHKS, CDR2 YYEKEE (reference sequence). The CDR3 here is CASSFRDRPYEQYF. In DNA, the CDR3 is TGTGCCAGCAGCTTCCGGGACAGACCCTACGAGCAGTACTTC.

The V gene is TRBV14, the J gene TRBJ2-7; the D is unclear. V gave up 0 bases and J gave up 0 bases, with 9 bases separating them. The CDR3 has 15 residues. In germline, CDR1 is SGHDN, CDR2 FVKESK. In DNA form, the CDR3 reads TGTGCCAGCAGCCAAGATCGGGTCCTCTCCTACGAGCAGTACTTC. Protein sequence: CASSQDRVLSYEQYF.

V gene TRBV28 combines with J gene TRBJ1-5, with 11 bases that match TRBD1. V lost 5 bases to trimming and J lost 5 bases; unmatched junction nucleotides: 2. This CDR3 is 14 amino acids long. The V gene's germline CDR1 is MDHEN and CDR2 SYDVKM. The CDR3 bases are TGTGCCAGCAGTCGGACAGGGGGCTATCAGCCCCAGCATTTT. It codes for CASSRTGGYQPQHF.

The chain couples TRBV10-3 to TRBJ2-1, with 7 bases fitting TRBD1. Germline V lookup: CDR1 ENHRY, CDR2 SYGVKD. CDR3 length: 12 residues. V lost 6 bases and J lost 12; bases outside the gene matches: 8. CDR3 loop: CAIRVDRVGQFF. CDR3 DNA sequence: TGTGCCATCAGGGTAGACAGGGTAGGGCAGTTCTTC.

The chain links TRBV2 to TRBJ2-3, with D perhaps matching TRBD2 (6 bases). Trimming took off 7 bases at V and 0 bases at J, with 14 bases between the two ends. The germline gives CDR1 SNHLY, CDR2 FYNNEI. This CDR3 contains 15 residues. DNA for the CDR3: TGTGCCAGCACCGAGCTAGCGTCTAGCACAGATACGCAGTATTTT. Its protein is CASTELASSTDTQYF.

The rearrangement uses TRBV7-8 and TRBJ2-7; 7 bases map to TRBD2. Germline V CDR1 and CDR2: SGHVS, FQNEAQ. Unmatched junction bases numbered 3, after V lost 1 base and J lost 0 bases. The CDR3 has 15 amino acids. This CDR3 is CASSLEAGPSYEQYF. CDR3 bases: TGTGCCAGCAGCTTAGAAGCGGGGCCCTCCTACGAGCAGTACTTC.

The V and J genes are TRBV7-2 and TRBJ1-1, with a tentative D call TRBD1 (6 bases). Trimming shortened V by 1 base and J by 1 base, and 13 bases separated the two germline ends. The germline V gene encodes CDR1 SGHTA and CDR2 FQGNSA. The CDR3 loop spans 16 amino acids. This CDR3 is CASSLGDMLRNTEAFF. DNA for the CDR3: TGTGCCAGCAGCTTAGGGGACATGCTCAGGAACACTGAAGCTTTCTTT.

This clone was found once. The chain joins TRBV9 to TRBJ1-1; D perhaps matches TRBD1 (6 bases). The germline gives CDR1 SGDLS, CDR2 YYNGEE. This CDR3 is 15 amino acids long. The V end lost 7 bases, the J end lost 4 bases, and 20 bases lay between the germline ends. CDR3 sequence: CASAGGRGSFTEAFF. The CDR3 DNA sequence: TGTGCCAGCGCAGGAGGCAGGGGATCGTTCACTGAAGCTTTCTTT.

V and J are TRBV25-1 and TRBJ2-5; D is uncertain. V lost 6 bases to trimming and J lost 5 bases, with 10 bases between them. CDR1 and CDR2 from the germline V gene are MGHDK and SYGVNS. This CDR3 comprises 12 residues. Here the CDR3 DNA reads TGTGCCAGCAGGGACCTCCGGGAGACCCAGTACTTC. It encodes CASRDLRETQYF.

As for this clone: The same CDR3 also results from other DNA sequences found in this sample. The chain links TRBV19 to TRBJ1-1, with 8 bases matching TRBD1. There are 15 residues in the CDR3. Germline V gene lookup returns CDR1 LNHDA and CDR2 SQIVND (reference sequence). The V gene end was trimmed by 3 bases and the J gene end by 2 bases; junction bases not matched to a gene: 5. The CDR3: CASSIPGTGNTEAFF. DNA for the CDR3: TGTGCCAGTAGTATTCCCGGGACAGGAAACACTGAAGCTTTCTTT. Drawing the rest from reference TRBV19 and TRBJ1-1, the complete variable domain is DGGITQSPKYLFRKEGQNVTLSCEQNLNHDAMYWYRQDPGQGLRLIYYSQIVNDFQKGDIAEGYSVSREKKESFPLTVTSAQKNPTAFYLCASSIPGTGNTEAFFGQGTRLTVV.